The 21 T cell receptor beta chains reported below all come from one sample, sequenced in a study of cytomegalovirus exposure and HLA in healthy donors. Primers included in the PCR were 60 Vbeta and 13 Jbeta primers. Data came from immunoSEQ multiplex PCR; TCRdb stores just in-frame clones and leaves some out. The sample records 120,000 or so clones, 65% to 75% being singletons. The specimen was PBMCs. These receptors came from a man aged 35-49 years in good health and CMV-seropositive.

The V gene is TRBV4-1, the J gene TRBJ1-5; D unclear. The V gene's germline CDR1 is MGHRA and CDR2 YSYEKL. Trimming removed 0 bases from V and 7 bases from J, with 10 bases in between. The CDR3 is made up of 14 amino acids. CDR3 residues: CASSQERESQPQHF. The CDR3 DNA reads TGCGCCAGCAGCCAAGAGAGAGAGTCGCAGCCCCAGCATTTT.

The genes are TRBV30 and TRBJ2-3; D gene unclear. This CDR3 comprises 11 residues. Germline assignment: CDR1 GTSNPN and CDR2 SVGIG (reference sequence). V was shortened by 3 bases and J by 5 bases, with 6 bases between the two germline ends. CDR3 sequence (DNA): TGTGCCTGGAGCAACTTAGATACGCAGTATTTT. Translation gives CAWSNLDTQYF.

The chain recombines TRBV2 with TRBJ2-5; TRBD2 aligns across 12 bases. This CDR3 comprises 15 residues. Germline CDR1 SNHLY, CDR2 FYNNEI. Trimming cost V 5 bases and J 5 bases; bases outside gene matches: 6. The CDR3 DNA reads as TGTGCCAGCAGTTCGACTAGCGGGGGAGGGGAGACCCAGTACTTC. Translating it yields CASSSTSGGGETQYF. The complete variable domain, with remaining parts taken from reference TRBV2 and TRBJ2-5, reads EPEVTQTPSHQVTQMGQEVILRCVPISNHLYFYWYRQILGQKVEFLVSFYNNEISEKSEIFDDQFSVERPDGSNFTLKIRSTKLEDSAMYFCASSSTSGGGETQYFGPGTRLLVL.

The chain is built from TRBV10-1 and TRBJ2-7, with a weak D call TRBD1 (6 bases). The CDR3 spans 14 residues. Trimming removed 7 bases from V and 2 bases from J, with 15 bases in between. Germline V gives CDR1 WNHNN, CDR2 SYGVQD (reference sequence). CDR3 protein: CASTRTVPPYEQYF. CDR3 in DNA: TGCGCCAGCACCCGGACAGTTCCCCCCTACGAGCAGTACTTC.

The genes are TRBV19 and TRBJ1-1; 7 positions match TRBD1. The J segment lost 1 base and the V segment lost 7 bases, leaving 3 bases of the junction unmatched. This CDR3 contains 13 residues. Per the germline V gene, CDR1 is LNHDA and CDR2 is SQIVND (reference sequence). The CDR3 loop is CASIRTGNTEAFF. The CDR3 DNA follows: TGTGCCAGTATTAGGACAGGGAACACTGAAGCTTTCTTT. Combining the CDR3 with reference TRBV19 and TRBJ1-1 gives the whole variable domain DGGITQSPKYLFRKEGQNVTLSCEQNLNHDAMYWYRQDPGQGLRLIYYSQIVNDFQKGDIAEGYSVSREKKESFPLTVTSAQKNPTAFYLCASIRTGNTEAFFGQGTRLTVV.

A few counts support this clone. The chain uses TRBV5-4 and TRBJ1-6; perhaps TRBD1 as D (5 bases). The germline CDR1 and CDR2 sequences are SGHNT and YYREEE (reference sequence). This CDR3 spans 13 amino acids. The ends were cut back, 2 bases at V and 13 bases at J, with 13 bases in the middle. CDR3 in DNA: TGTGCCAGCAGCTTTCGGCGGGACTTTCCCCTCCACTTT. Translation gives CASSFRRDFPLHF.

This chain connects TRBV4-2 to TRBJ2-1; no clear D. CDR3 length: 18 residues. With 2 bases removed from V and 4 bases from J, the gap between germline ends came to 21 bases. Germline CDR1 reads LGHNA; CDR2 reads YNFKEQ. Here the CDR3 reads CASSQYSEASFFYNEQFF. CDR3 coding DNA: TGTGCCAGCAGCCAATATTCCGAGGCCAGCTTTTTTTACAATGAGCAGTTCTTC.

The chain has TRBV9 and TRBJ2-2; D ambiguous. Deletions cut 2 bases from V and 2 bases from J, with 4 bases between. This CDR3 comprises 13 residues. Germline CDR1 is SGDLS and CDR2 is YYNGEE. In nucleotides, the CDR3 is TGTGCCAGCAGCGTCACTAACACCGGGGAGCTGTTTTTT. Protein product: CASSVTNTGELFF.

The chain links TRBV9 to TRBJ2-3, with D unclear. Trimming shortened V by 0 bases and J by 11 bases, and 10 bases separated the two germline ends. CDR1 and CDR2 (germline): SGDLS, YYNGEE. There are 12 residues in the CDR3. CDR3 loop: CASSVEDSGQYF. The DNA of the CDR3 is TGTGCCAGCAGCGTAGAAGATTCGGGGCAGTATTTT.

The V gene is TRBV30, the J gene TRBJ2-1; D is undetermined. The V end lost 0 bases, the J end lost 9 bases, and 6 bases lay between the germline ends. The CDR3 spans 11 residues. CDR1 GTSNPN and CDR2 SVGIG come from the germline V gene (reference sequence). CDR3 sequence (DNA): TGTGCCTGGAGTGTAAGGAGTGAGCAGTTCTTC. Its protein is CAWSVRSEQFF.

V is TRBV9 and J is TRBJ2-5; D uncertain. The CDR3 consists of 14 residues. Germline V CDR1 and CDR2: SGDLS, YYNGEE. V lost 0 bases and J 4 bases, leaving 10 bases between the germline ends. The CDR3 region has the DNA TGTGCCAGCAGCGTAGCTGAGCGTCCAGAGACCCAGTACTTC. Translated: CASSVAERPETQYF.

The rearrangement links TRBV20-1 to TRBJ1-1; D call uncertain. CDR3 length equals 11 residues. The V end lost 1 base, the J end lost 7 bases, and 7 bases lay between the germline ends. Germline loops: CDR1 DFQATT, CDR2 SNEGSKA (reference sequence). CDR3 sequence (DNA): TGCAGTGCTAGAGTCGTCGGTGAAGCTTTCTTT. As protein: CSARVVGEAFF.

The chain recombines TRBV7-8 with TRBJ2-4; D uncertain. Trimming took off 2 bases at V and 10 bases at J, with 15 bases between the two ends. The CDR3 is made up of 14 amino acids. The germline gives CDR1 SGHVS, CDR2 FQNEAQ. CDR3 DNA: TGTGCCAGCAGCTTAAGCATCCAGGCCCCAATTCAGTACTTC. This encodes CASSLSIQAPIQYF.

J is TRBJ2-5 and V is TRBV15, with 11 bases fitting TRBD2. Germline V gene sequence: CDR1 LNHNV, CDR2 YYDKDF (reference sequence). V trimming: 5 bases; J trimming: 1 base; junction bases outside the gene matches: 6. This CDR3 is 16 amino acids long. The DNA of the CDR3 is TGTGCCACCAGCGTACTAGCGGGGGTCCTCCAAGAGACCCAGTACTTC. It encodes CATSVLAGVLQETQYF. Based on the CDR3 plus reference TRBV15 and TRBJ2-5, the full variable domain is DAMVIQNPRYQVTQFGKPVTLSCSQTLNHNVMYWYQQKSSQAPKLLFHYYDKDFNNEADTPDNFQSRRPNTSFCFLDIRSPGLGDTAMYLCATSVLAGVLQETQYFGPGTRLLVL.

V gene TRBV19 combines with J gene TRBJ2-6; maybe TRBD1 (6 bases). Germline V gives CDR1 LNHDA, CDR2 SQIVND (reference sequence). This CDR3 spans 19 amino acids. Trimming took off 5 bases at V and 1 base at J, with 21 bases between the two ends. This CDR3 reads CASSPQSRTENSGANVLTF. CDR3 DNA: TGTGCCAGTAGTCCCCAATCCCGGACAGAAAATTCTGGGGCCAACGTCCTGACTTTC. Full variable domain (remainder filled in from reference TRBV19 and TRBJ2-6): DGGITQSPKYLFRKEGQNVTLSCEQNLNHDAMYWYRQDPGQGLRLIYYSQIVNDFQKGDIAEGYSVSREKKESFPLTVTSAQKNPTAFYLCASSPQSRTENSGANVLTFGAGSRLTVL.

This chain links TRBV6-6 with TRBJ1-2; 9 positions match TRBD1. This CDR3 is 16 amino acids long. V lost 6 bases to trimming and J lost 1 base; unmatched junction nucleotides: 9. Looked up from germline, CDR1 is MNHNY and CDR2 is SVGAGI (reference sequence). The CDR3 loop is CASRTAGTGLNYGYTF. The CDR3 nucleotides read TGTGCCAGCAGGACTGCGGGGACAGGGCTTAACTATGGCTACACCTTC.

The chain uses TRBV18 and TRBJ2-5; 10 nucleotides line up with TRBD1. The CDR3 has 15 residues. Germline values: CDR1 KGHSH, CDR2 LQKENI. Trimming at V came to 6 bases and at J to 4 bases, leaving 8 bases not matched to a gene. The CDR3 DNA reads as TGTGCCAGCTCGCTTAGACAGGGGGCAGGAGAGACCCAGTACTTC. Translating gives CASSLRQGAGETQYF.

This chain connects TRBV6-6 to TRBJ1-2; D not certain. CDR1 MNHNY and CDR2 SVGAGI come from the germline V gene (reference sequence). This CDR3 has 14 amino acids. Trimming stripped 8 bases from V and 0 bases from J, with 13 bases between. For the CDR3, the DNA is TGTGCCAGCCAAGCAAGCATTGCTAACTATGGCTACACCTTC. Amino acid sequence: CASQASIANYGYTF.

The chain links TRBV5-4 to TRBJ2-7; tentative D call: TRBD1 (6 bases). V lost 3 bases and J 3 bases, leaving 16 bases between the germline ends. The CDR3 consists of 15 residues. Germline CDR1 and CDR2: SGHNT and YYREEE (reference sequence). For the CDR3, the DNA is TGTGCCAGCAGCTCGTCGGACAGAGCCCTCTACGAGCAGTACTTC. Translation gives CASSSSDRALYEQYF.

V usage is TRBV6-1 and J usage is TRBJ2-1; TRBD2 aligns across 8 bases. The ends lost 2 bases at V and 10 bases at J; junction bases unmatched: 10. CDR3 length: 15 amino acids. Germline CDR1 and CDR2: MNHNS and SASEGT. The CDR3 is CASSERVGGAGEQFF. The CDR3 coding sequence is TGTGCCAGCAGTGAAAGGGTCGGGGGGGCTGGAGAGCAGTTCTTC.

This rearrangement joins TRBV2 to TRBJ1-6; no reliable D call. The length of the CDR3 is 13 residues. Germline V gene sequence: CDR1 SNHLY, CDR2 FYNNEI. V lost 5 bases and J 8 bases, leaving 10 bases between the germline ends. In DNA form, the CDR3 reads TGTGCCAGCAGTAAGAACCGAGATTCACCCCTCCACTTT. Translated, it gives CASSKNRDSPLHF.